This is a list of T cell receptor beta chains from one sample in a study of blood T cell repertoires in COVID-19. Only in-frame clones appear in the TCRdb table, and some are missing; sequencing was by immunoSEQ multiplex PCR. The sample has under 300,000 clones, approximately 90% seen once. Sequencing was done on a sample of PBMCs or T cells enriched from blood (not recorded which). The receptors come from a woman aged 55-75 years in a cohort exposed to, infected with or recovered from COVID-19 (not recorded which). Each CDR3 is given with its conserved first and last residue. The order of the fields is J gene, D gene, clone size, V gene, CDR3 DNA, CDR3 protein. D genes are given only for firm matches. Some rows mark clone size as missing; the rest say once, few, many or name a class of expanded clone.

j_gene: TRBJ1-6
d_gene: TRBD1
abundance: -
v_gene: TRBV15
CDR3nt: TGTGCCACCAGCAGAGATCCGCAGGGGGCTTCACCCCTCCACTTT
CDR3aa: CATSRDPQGASPLHF

j_gene: TRBJ2-7
d_gene: TRBD1
abundance: -
v_gene: TRBV6-9
CDR3nt: TGTGCCAGCAGTTTCGACAGGGGCGAGCAGTACTTC
CDR3aa: CASSFDRGEQYF

j_gene: TRBJ2-2
d_gene: TRBD2
abundance: -
v_gene: TRBV11-3
CDR3nt: TGTGCCAGCATGCGGGAGAAAGGTGCCGGGGAGCTGTTTTTT
CDR3aa: CASMREKGAGELFF

j_gene: TRBJ1-1
d_gene: -
abundance: -
v_gene: TRBV27
CDR3nt: TGTGCCAGCAGTTTGTATAGGACAGCCGAGGGTCTTTTGAACACTGAAGCTTTCTTT
CDR3aa: CASSLYRTAEGLLNTEAFF

j_gene: TRBJ2-1
d_gene: -
abundance: -
v_gene: TRBV7-3
CDR3nt: TGTGCCAGCAGCTTAATGGCGGAGGCCTACAATGAGCAGTTCTTC
CDR3aa: CASSLMAEAYNEQFF

j_gene: TRBJ1-2
d_gene: TRBD1
abundance: -
v_gene: TRBV19
CDR3nt: TGTGCCAGTAGTATCCTCCAGCAGGGGGCTGACTATGGCTACACCTTC
CDR3aa: CASSILQQGADYGYTF

j_gene: TRBJ1-6
d_gene: -
abundance: -
v_gene: TRBV19
CDR3nt: TGTGCCAGTAGTCCCCGACAGAGCTCCTATAATTCACCCCTCCACTTT
CDR3aa: CASSPRQSSYNSPLHF

j_gene: TRBJ1-1
d_gene: -
abundance: -
v_gene: TRBV6-5
CDR3nt: TGTGCCAGCAGTTACGGGGCAGGGCGGACTGAAGCTTTCTTT
CDR3aa: CASSYGAGRTEAFF

j_gene: TRBJ2-7
d_gene: -
abundance: -
v_gene: TRBV7-2
CDR3nt: TGTGCCAGCAGCCGCGAGGACACTTACTACGAGCAGTACTTC
CDR3aa: CASSREDTYYEQYF

j_gene: TRBJ1-3
d_gene: -
abundance: -
v_gene: TRBV13
CDR3nt: TGTGCCAGCAGCTTAGGGGCGAGGGGAAACACCATATATTTT
CDR3aa: CASSLGARGNTIYF

j_gene: TRBJ2-1
d_gene: TRBD2
abundance: -
v_gene: TRBV7-2
CDR3nt: TGTGCCAGCACTATTACCCGGGGGGGTCTAAGCTCCTACAATGAGCAGTTCTTC
CDR3aa: CASTITRGGLSSYNEQFF

j_gene: TRBJ2-1
d_gene: -
abundance: -
v_gene: TRBV19
CDR3nt: TGTGCCAGTAGTATCGGCAATGAGCAGTTCTTC
CDR3aa: CASSIGNEQFF

j_gene: TRBJ1-5
d_gene: -
abundance: few
v_gene: TRBV7-2
CDR3nt: TGTGCCAGCAGCTCCTACAGAGATCAGCCCCAGCATTTT
CDR3aa: CASSSYRDQPQHF

j_gene: TRBJ1-6
d_gene: -
abundance: -
v_gene: TRBV3-1/TRBV3-2
CDR3nt: TGTGCCAGCAGCCCGGGAGTGCAAGGGAACTATAATTCACCCCTCCACTTT
CDR3aa: CASSPGVQGNYNSPLHF

j_gene: TRBJ2-5
d_gene: -
abundance: -
v_gene: TRBV7-8
CDR3nt: TGTGCCAGCAGCCCCCGGCCGGGTCCACTCCAAGAGACCCAGTACTTC
CDR3aa: CASSPRPGPLQETQYF

j_gene: TRBJ1-2
d_gene: TRBD1
abundance: -
v_gene: TRBV7-9
CDR3nt: TGTGCCAGCAGCTGGGACAGGCCAGCTAACTATGGCTACACCTTC
CDR3aa: CASSWDRPANYGYTF

j_gene: TRBJ1-1
d_gene: TRBD1
abundance: once
v_gene: TRBV3-1/TRBV3-2
CDR3nt: TGTGCCAGCAGCCCTTTGGGGACAGCGGCTGAAGCTTTCTTT
CDR3aa: CASSPLGTAAEAFF

j_gene: TRBJ2-1
d_gene: TRBD2
abundance: -
v_gene: TRBV9
CDR3nt: TGTGCCAGCAGCCTTCGCCTAGCGGGAGGGGGCAATGAGCAGTTCTTC
CDR3aa: CASSLRLAGGGNEQFF

j_gene: TRBJ2-7
d_gene: TRBD1
abundance: -
v_gene: TRBV18
CDR3nt: TGTGCCAGCTCGGCCGGGACAGGGGACCTCTACGAGCAGTACTTC
CDR3aa: CASSAGTGDLYEQYF

j_gene: TRBJ1-4
d_gene: TRBD1
abundance: -
v_gene: TRBV28
CDR3nt: TGTGCCAGCAGTTCACAGGGGAGTCATGAAAAACTGTTTTTT
CDR3aa: CASSSQGSHEKLFF

j_gene: TRBJ1-6
d_gene: TRBD1
abundance: -
v_gene: TRBV5-4
CDR3nt: TGTGCCAGCAGCCTTGGGACAGGGGATAATTCACCCCTCCACTTT
CDR3aa: CASSLGTGDNSPLHF

j_gene: TRBJ2-7
d_gene: TRBD2
abundance: -
v_gene: TRBV24-1
CDR3nt: TGTGCCGTCAAGAGGGCTAGCGGGGTCTCCTACGAGCAGTACTTC
CDR3aa: CAVKRASGVSYEQYF

j_gene: TRBJ1-4
d_gene: -
abundance: -
v_gene: TRBV25-1
CDR3nt: TGTGCCAGCAGTGACGTCCCCCGGGGGATTAATGAAAAACTGTTTTTT
CDR3aa: CASSDVPRGINEKLFF

j_gene: TRBJ1-1
d_gene: -
abundance: -
v_gene: TRBV28
CDR3nt: TGTGCCAGCAGTTTAATACAGATGAACACTGAAGCTTTCTTT
CDR3aa: CASSLIQMNTEAFF

j_gene: TRBJ2-5
d_gene: -
abundance: -
v_gene: TRBV29-1
CDR3nt: TGCAGCGTCAACAGGGGGGGCTTTGAGACCCAGTACTTC
CDR3aa: CSVNRGGFETQYF

j_gene: TRBJ2-5
d_gene: TRBD2
abundance: -
v_gene: TRBV5-1
CDR3nt: TGCGCCAGCAGCCCCCGCGGTACTAGCGTCCAAGAGACCCAGTACTTC
CDR3aa: CASSPRGTSVQETQYF

j_gene: TRBJ2-1
d_gene: TRBD2
abundance: -
v_gene: TRBV5-4
CDR3nt: TGTGCCAGCAGCTTGGGACTAGCGGTGACCTACAATGAGCAGTTCTTC
CDR3aa: CASSLGLAVTYNEQFF

j_gene: TRBJ1-5
d_gene: -
abundance: -
v_gene: TRBV28
CDR3nt: TGTGCCAGCAGAGAACAGCCTAGCAATCAGCCCCAGCATTTT
CDR3aa: CASREQPSNQPQHF

j_gene: TRBJ2-5
d_gene: -
abundance: -
v_gene: TRBV21-1
CDR3nt: TGTGCCAGCAGCCCCGGACTAGCGGGAGGGCCGAGGCAAGAGACCCAGTACTTC
CDR3aa: CASSPGLAGGPRQETQYF

j_gene: TRBJ2-7
d_gene: TRBD1
abundance: -
v_gene: TRBV5-1
CDR3nt: TGCGCCAGCAGCTTGGCCGAACAGGGGGGAGACGAGCAGTACTTC
CDR3aa: CASSLAEQGGDEQYF

j_gene: TRBJ2-1
d_gene: TRBD2
abundance: -
v_gene: TRBV28
CDR3nt: TGTGCCAGCAGTTTGACTAGCGGGAGTGCCAATGAGCAGTTCTTC
CDR3aa: CASSLTSGSANEQFF

j_gene: TRBJ2-2
d_gene: -
abundance: -
v_gene: TRBV29-1
CDR3nt: TGCAGCTCCGGTCATGCCGGGGAGCTGTTTTTT
CDR3aa: CSSGHAGELFF

j_gene: TRBJ1-3
d_gene: -
abundance: -
v_gene: TRBV4-2
CDR3nt: TGTGCCAGCAGCACAGCTTTTTCTGGAAACACCATATATTTT
CDR3aa: CASSTAFSGNTIYF

j_gene: TRBJ1-2
d_gene: -
abundance: -
v_gene: TRBV25-1
CDR3nt: TGTGCCAGCAGTGCGGCAGGGGCAAGTGCTAACTATGGCTACACCTTC
CDR3aa: CASSAAGASANYGYTF

j_gene: TRBJ1-6
d_gene: TRBD1
abundance: -
v_gene: TRBV18
CDR3nt: TGTGCCAGCTCACCCGGACAGGGGGCAGGGAATTCACCCCTCCACTTT
CDR3aa: CASSPGQGAGNSPLHF

j_gene: TRBJ1-1
d_gene: -
abundance: once
v_gene: TRBV7-2
CDR3nt: TGTGCCAGCAGGCCCCAGGGCAAGGTGGGGACTGAAGCTTTCTTT
CDR3aa: CASRPQGKVGTEAFF

j_gene: TRBJ2-3
d_gene: -
abundance: -
v_gene: TRBV6-5
CDR3nt: TGTGCCAGCAGGACCGACAAGGGCACAGATACGCAGTATTTT
CDR3aa: CASRTDKGTDTQYF

j_gene: TRBJ2-7
d_gene: -
abundance: once
v_gene: TRBV27
CDR3nt: TGTGCCAGCAGTTCTCTCGGTTCCCCCTACGAGCAGTACTTC
CDR3aa: CASSSLGSPYEQYF

j_gene: TRBJ1-1
d_gene: -
abundance: once
v_gene: TRBV5-1
CDR3nt: TGCGCCAGCAGCGCCTGGGACTCGAACACTGAAGCTTTCTTT
CDR3aa: CASSAWDSNTEAFF

j_gene: TRBJ2-1
d_gene: TRBD2
abundance: -
v_gene: TRBV9
CDR3nt: TGTGCCAGCAGCGTAGAGTCAGGACTAGCCTACAATGAGCAGTTCTTC
CDR3aa: CASSVESGLAYNEQFF

j_gene: TRBJ1-6
d_gene: -
abundance: -
v_gene: TRBV5-8
CDR3nt: TGTGCCAGCAGCTGGGGAGTGGGTGGCAATTCACCCCTCCACTTT
CDR3aa: CASSWGVGGNSPLHF

j_gene: TRBJ1-6
d_gene: -
abundance: once
v_gene: TRBV5-4
CDR3nt: TGTGCCAGCAGCTTGGCGGACAGCCCTAATTCACCCCTCCACTTT
CDR3aa: CASSLADSPNSPLHF

j_gene: TRBJ1-1
d_gene: -
abundance: -
v_gene: TRBV19
CDR3nt: TGTGCCAGTAGTACCGCAACAAGCACTGAAGCTTTCTTT
CDR3aa: CASSTATSTEAFF

j_gene: TRBJ2-7
d_gene: -
abundance: -
v_gene: TRBV28
CDR3nt: TGTGCCAGCACCTCCGGGGGACAGTACCCCCTTCTGAGAGAGCAGTACTTC
CDR3aa: CASTSGGQYPLLREQYF

j_gene: TRBJ2-7
d_gene: TRBD1
abundance: -
v_gene: TRBV30
CDR3nt: TGTGCCTGGAGTCCGGGACAGGGAGTCCACGAGCAGTACTTC
CDR3aa: CAWSPGQGVHEQYF